The rows below give T cell receptor beta chains drawn from one sample of a study of blood T cell repertoires in COVID-19. Profiling relied on immunoSEQ multiplex PCR, and the TCRdb table lists in-frame clones only, not all of them. The profile shows about 120,000 clones, 82% of them singletons. The sample comprised peripheral blood. These TCRs come from a woman aged 65 to 85 with acute or convalescent COVID-19. The CDR3 runs from the conserved cysteine through the conserved F or W. Each record gives: J gene, clone size, D gene, V gene, CDR3 protein, CDR3 DNA. D genes are given only for firm matches. Clone sizes are given selectively: once, few, many, or a class where the clone is expanded.

TRBJ2-2	once	-	TRBV6-6	CASSPIKQGFMHTGELFF	TGTGCCAGCAGTCCCATTAAACAGGGCTTTATGCACACCGGGGAGCTGTTTTTT
TRBJ2-3	-	TRBD2	TRBV4-2	CASSQASLRTSGGPDTQYF	TGTGCCAGCAGCCAAGCCTCCCTACGGACTAGCGGGGGGCCAGATACGCAGTATTTT
TRBJ2-7	-	TRBD1	TRBV10-3	CAISESGGQGSYEQYF	TGTGCCATCAGTGAGTCAGGGGGACAGGGTTCCTACGAGCAGTACTTC
TRBJ1-1	-	TRBD1	TRBV25-1	CASTKTGADTEAFF	TGTGCCAGCACCAAGACAGGGGCAGACACTGAAGCTTTCTTT
TRBJ2-5	-	TRBD2	TRBV15	CATSRDLEGGKTQYF	TGTGCCACCAGCAGAGATTTGGAGGGAGGGAAGACCCAGTACTTC
TRBJ1-2	-	TRBD1	TRBV11-3	CASSRAGGDGYTF	TGTGCCAGCAGCCGGGCAGGGGGCGATGGCTACACCTTC
TRBJ1-2	-	-	TRBV5-4	CAFRGGGRYGYTF	TGTGCCTTTAGGGGCGGAGGGAGGTATGGCTACACCTTC
TRBJ2-1	-	TRBD2	TRBV6-5	CASSRTSGINEQFF	TGTGCCAGCAGTAGAACTAGCGGGATAAATGAGCAGTTCTTC
TRBJ2-7	-	-	TRBV18	CASSRLAQALYEQYF	TGTGCCAGCTCACGTCTGGCACAGGCGCTCTACGAGCAGTACTTC
TRBJ2-1	-	-	TRBV6-5	CASWGGISYNEQFF	TGTGCCAGCTGGGGGGGCATCTCCTACAATGAGCAGTTCTTC
TRBJ2-5	-	TRBD1	TRBV29-1	CSVTRDRGQETQYF	TGCAGCGTCACCCGGGACAGGGGTCAAGAGACCCAGTACTTC
TRBJ2-7	-	TRBD2	TRBV30	CAWSLGLAGPYEQYF	TGTGCCTGGAGTTTGGGACTAGCAGGCCCTTACGAGCAGTACTTC
TRBJ1-4	-	-	TRBV7-2	CASSLGKREKLFF	TGTGCCAGCAGCCTCGGGAAGAGGGAAAAACTGTTTTTT
TRBJ2-1	-	-	TRBV18	CASSPSLQGRGEQFF	TGTGCCAGCTCACCGTCCCTACAGGGAAGGGGTGAGCAGTTCTTC